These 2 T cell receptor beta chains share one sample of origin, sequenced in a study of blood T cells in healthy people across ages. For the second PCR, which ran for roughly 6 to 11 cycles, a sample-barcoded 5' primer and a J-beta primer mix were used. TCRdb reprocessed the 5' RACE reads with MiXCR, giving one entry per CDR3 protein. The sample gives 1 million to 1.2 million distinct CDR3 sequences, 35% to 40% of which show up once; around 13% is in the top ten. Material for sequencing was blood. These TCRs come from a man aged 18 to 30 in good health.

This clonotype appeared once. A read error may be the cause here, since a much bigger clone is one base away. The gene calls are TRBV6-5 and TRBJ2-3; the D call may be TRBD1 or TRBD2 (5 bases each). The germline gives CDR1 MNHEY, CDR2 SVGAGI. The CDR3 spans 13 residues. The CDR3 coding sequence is TGTGCCGGCAGTTTACAGGAGGCAGATACGCAGTATTTT. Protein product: CAGSLQEADTQYF.

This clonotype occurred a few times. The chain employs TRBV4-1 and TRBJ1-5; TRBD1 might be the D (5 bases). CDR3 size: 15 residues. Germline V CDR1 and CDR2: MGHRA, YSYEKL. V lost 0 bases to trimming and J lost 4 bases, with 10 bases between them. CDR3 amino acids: CASSQDAAGNQPQHF. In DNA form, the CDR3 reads TGCGCCAGCAGCCAAGATGCTGCAGGGAATCAGCCCCAGCATTTT.